Below, 8 T cell receptor beta chains from the same sample are listed, as sequenced in a study of response to subunit inactivated influenza vaccine. TCRdb used MiXCR to reprocess the RT-PCR reads, holding one entry per CDR3 protein. The sample includes approximately 500,000 distinct CDR3 sequences, around a quarter of them seen just once. These data also featured in a second study, about T cells expressing NK-cell markers. That publication notes: For TCR beta, cDNA was produced by 5'RACE template switching with UMIs.

The sequences come from CD4+ T cells sorted from PBMCs, collected 11 to 12 days after vaccination. The receptors derive from a man aged 45-65 years who received an inactivated influenza vaccine.

This clonotype has just one count. The V call is TRBV7-2, the J call TRBJ1-5, with 7 bases aligning to TRBD1. V gave up 3 bases and J gave up 6 bases; unmatched junction bases: 8. This CDR3 region has 15 residues. Germline-derived CDR1 and CDR2 are SGHTA and FQGNSA. The CDR3 bases are TGTGCCAGCAGCTTCGTTCAGGGGGATAGTCAGCCCCAGCATTTT. Translated, it gives CASSFVQGDSQPQHF.

This clonotype has ten or more counts. The chain is built from TRBV29-1 and TRBJ2-5, with 9 nucleotides matching TRBD1. This CDR3 is built from 14 residues. V gave up 5 bases and J gave up 4 bases; unmatched junction bases: 8. In germline, CDR1 is SQVTM, CDR2 ANQGSEA. CDR3 in DNA: TGCAGCGTTTCGGGACAGGGCCAACGAGAGACCCAGTACTTC. Translation gives CSVSGQGQRETQYF.

The chain joins TRBV12-3 or TRBV12-4 to TRBJ2-3; TRBD2 matches at 9 bases. The CDR3 totals 17 residues. The V gene end was trimmed by 5 bases and the J gene end by 4 bases; junction bases not matched to a gene: 13. CDR3 sequence (DNA): TGTGCCAGCAGTCCCCCGGCAGCGGGGGGCCGGGCAGATACGCAGTATTTT. This translates into CASSPPAAGGRADTQYF.

The rearrangement joins TRBV7-9 to TRBJ2-7; possibly TRBD1 or TRBD2 for D (5 bases each). This CDR3 contains 15 residues. Trimming left V 5 bases short and J 6 bases short, with 20 bases between. In germline, CDR1 is SEHNR, CDR2 FQNEAQ (reference sequence). The CDR3 spells CASSPAAGTMSEQYF. Written as DNA, the CDR3 is TGTGCCAGCAGCCCGGCGGCTGGGACGATGAGCGAGCAGTACTTC.

V is TRBV20-1 and J is TRBJ2-7; D not certain. CDR3 length equals 13 residues. V shed 2 bases and J shed 2 bases, with 10 bases lying between them. The germline CDR1 and CDR2 sequences are DFQATT and SNEGSKA (reference sequence). CDR3 bases: TGCAGTGCTAGAAATCTACCTACCTACGAGCAGTACTTC. Protein: CSARNLPTYEQYF.

This clonotype was seen ten or more times. The chain uses TRBV5-1 and TRBJ2-2, with D unresolved. The germline V gene has CDR1 SGHRS and CDR2 YFSETQ. Trimming cost V 0 bases and J 2 bases, with 8 bases left between them. The CDR3 is made up of 15 amino acids. The CDR3 sequence is CASSLDSANTGELFF. The CDR3 region has the DNA TGCGCCAGCAGCTTGGACAGCGCAAACACCGGGGAGCTGTTTTTT. The full variable domain, completed using reference TRBV5-1 and TRBJ2-2, is KAGVTQTPRYLIKTRGQQVTLSCSPISGHRSVSWYQQTPGQGLQFLFEYFSETQRNKGNFPGRFSGRQFSNSRSEMNVSTLELGDSALYLCASSLDSANTGELFFGEGSRLTVL.

The V and J genes are TRBV5-8 and TRBJ2-5; D is tentatively TRBD1 or TRBD2 (5 bases each). Germline V gene data show CDR1 as SGHTS and CDR2 as YDEGEE. This CDR3 comprises 13 residues. Trimming shortened V by 6 bases and J by 5 bases, and 14 bases separated the two germline ends. The CDR3 DNA reads as TGTGCCAGCACCACTAGGGGAGTCGAGACCCAGTACTTC. The encoded protein is CASTTRGVETQYF.

This clonotype occurred a few times. J is TRBJ2-2 and V is TRBV5-1; TRBD2 agrees at 7 bases. This CDR3 contains 15 residues. The ends lost 1 base at V and 4 bases at J; junction bases unmatched: 4. Germline CDR1 is SGHRS and CDR2 is YFSETQ. The CDR3 DNA follows: TGCGCCAGCAGCTTGTACGGGGGGAGCACCGGGGAGCTGTTTTTT. This translates into CASSLYGGSTGELFF.